The present entry profiles one T cell receptor beta chain with its context. The specificity of this receptor is unknown. The sample holds no much larger clone one base away, and base qualities are not on file. TCR CDR3 regions were amplified from genomic DNA by multiplex PCR using the deep immunoSEQ assay. For each cell subset, the extracted genomic DNA was distributed evenly across all wells of several immunoSEQ 96-well plates, and each plate served as one replicate. Each replicate PCR for sorted subsets received about 220 ng genomic DNA, equal to roughly 33,000 T cell genomes. Purified libraries were quantified with a Qubit 3.0 fluorometer, sized on a Bioanalyzer 2100, and re-quantified with the KAPA Library Quantification kit. Each immunoSEQ 96-well plate was sequenced on its own single-read 150-cycle Illumina NextSeq 550 flow cell. The study's processing was this. Because the immunoSEQ output included only junctional sequences and no quality scores, the filtering could not be the same as the filtering used for full-length reads. Sequences were annotated with PyIR, a Python wrapper for IgBLAST v1.9, and V/J genes and CDR3 were assigned using IMGT germline references. Reads were removed for weak V/J assignments (E-value above 1e-6), missing CDR3, stop codons, out-of-frame junctions, or ambiguous translated residues. V3J clonotypes were defined as sequences sharing the same inferred V gene, J gene, and CDR3 amino acid sequence. Percentage overlap between repertoires was calculated by dividing the number of shared unique clonotypes by the size of the smaller repertoire. Repertoire richness was assessed with RTK rarefaction, the Chao1 estimator, and Recon v2.1 estimates of unobserved clonotypes. Generation probabilities for all TCRbeta clonotypes obtained by the gDNA method from several donors were computed using OLGA. This immuneACCESS table, as held by TCRdb, lists in-frame sequences with V and J called but not all clones. Of the missing ones, under half trace to an unresolved V gene in checked studies; the others have no known cause. Clonal size and the V and J genes are those of that table, whereas D and trimming came from the DNA. Present in this sample are a few hundred thousand clones, approximately 65% of which were seen just once. The top ten hold roughly 10% of the sample.

Healthy HIV-negative adults with no recently reported acute infections or vaccinations were included as donors. All donors were Caucasian adults living in Nashville, Tennessee, USA. Magnetic negative selection was used to enrich CD4+ T cells, after which naive cells were positively selected on CD45RA and the negative fraction became the memory subset. Blood was obtained by leukapheresis, after which PBMCs were separated by Ficoll-Histopaque density gradient centrifugation and cryopreserved in liquid nitrogen vapor phase. Analytical flow cytometry was used to check the purity and quantity of every magnetically sorted T cell population. Each sorted fraction had its genomic DNA isolated and then quantified by UV absorbance on a Nanodrop 2000c. According to the germline V gene (reference sequence), CDR1 reads LNHNV and CDR2 reads YYDKDF. For this chain, trimming is 0 bases at the V end and 5 bases at the J end, and the number of junction bases without a gene match is 2. The CDR3 has 15 amino acids, counting the end cysteine and phenylalanine. The kept DNA is CDR3 alone, 45 bases in frame from the first base.

The entry originates in a study of shared clonotypes between healthy human individuals (dated by TCRdb to the early 2020s). In the study overall: The cohort comprised two women and three men aged 18 to 49 years. For each donor, three plates each were used for CD4 naive and CD4 memory, two plates were used for CD8 naive, and one plate was used for CD8 memory. Blood TCR repertoires of a handful of healthy adults were deeply sequenced to estimate repertoire size and the extent of clonotype sharing between individuals. Libraries were prepared and TCR repertoires were sequenced by different laboratories using diverse techniques, in order to increase sequencing depth and limit assay-specific biases. Between about 0.8 and 9 billion PBMCs per donor were obtained by leukapheresis. Results and caveats for the whole study, not just this receptor: Compared with non-shared clonotypes, clonotypes shared by all four sorted-subset donors had higher generation probabilities. Naive subsets generally had larger estimated clonotype richness than memory subsets did. Pairwise subsampling indicated that sequencing depth was expected to affect the degree of clonotype sharing among donors. The small number of donors limited the genetic and exposure-history diversity represented. Sampling was restricted to blood, and TCR repertoires in tissues likely differ from the TCR repertoires found in blood. Rarefaction of sorted-subset datasets indicated incomplete sequencing despite the large sequencing depth. Sharing across several donors was observed for about 5% of naive CD4, 3% to 4% of naive CD8, 2% to 2.5% of memory CD4, and around 0.4% of memory CD8 clonotypes.

In this chain, TRBV15 is recombined with TRBJ2-3, and TRBD2 matches 10 of the central bases. The sequence was collected from a man between 25 and 39 years old in good health. The sequencing sample was made of memory CD4+ T cells sorted from blood. In light of the paper, this sample's cell subset or site label describes: CD45RA-negative fraction. The CDR3 loop reads CATSRDLAGVDTQYF. The DNA is TGTGCCACCAGCAGAGATCTAGCGGGGGTAGATACGCAGTATTTT.